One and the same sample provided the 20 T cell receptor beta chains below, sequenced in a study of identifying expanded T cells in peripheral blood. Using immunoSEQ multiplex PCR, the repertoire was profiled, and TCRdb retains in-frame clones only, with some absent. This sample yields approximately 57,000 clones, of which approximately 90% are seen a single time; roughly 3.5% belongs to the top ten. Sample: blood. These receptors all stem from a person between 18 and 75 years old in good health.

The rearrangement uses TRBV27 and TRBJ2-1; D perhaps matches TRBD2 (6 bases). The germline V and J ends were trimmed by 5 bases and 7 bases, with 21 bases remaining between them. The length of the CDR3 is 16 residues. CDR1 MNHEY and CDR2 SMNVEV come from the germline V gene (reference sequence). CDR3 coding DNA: TGTGCCAGCAGTCCCAGGCCGGCGGGAAAGAGGAATGAGCAGTTCTTC. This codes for CASSPRPAGKRNEQFF.

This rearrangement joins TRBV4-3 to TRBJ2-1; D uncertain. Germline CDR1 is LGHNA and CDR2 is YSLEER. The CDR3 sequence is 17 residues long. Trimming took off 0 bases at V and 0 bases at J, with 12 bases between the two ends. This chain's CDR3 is CASSQDPGVYSYNEQFF. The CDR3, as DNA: TGCGCCAGCAGCCAAGATCCTGGGGTGTACTCCTACAATGAGCAGTTCTTC.

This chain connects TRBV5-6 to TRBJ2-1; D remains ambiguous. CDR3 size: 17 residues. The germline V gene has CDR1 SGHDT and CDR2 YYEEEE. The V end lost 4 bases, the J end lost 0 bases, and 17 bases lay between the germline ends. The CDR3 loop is CASSLGIGASSYNEQFF. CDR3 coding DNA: TGTGCCAGCAGCCTGGGGATTGGAGCAAGCTCCTACAATGAGCAGTTCTTC.

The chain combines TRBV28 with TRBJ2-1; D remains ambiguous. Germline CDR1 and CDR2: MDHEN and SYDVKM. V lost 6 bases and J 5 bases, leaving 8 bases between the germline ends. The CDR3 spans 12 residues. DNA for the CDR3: TGTGCCAGCAGCCGAACAGACAATGAGCAGTTCTTC. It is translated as CASSRTDNEQFF.

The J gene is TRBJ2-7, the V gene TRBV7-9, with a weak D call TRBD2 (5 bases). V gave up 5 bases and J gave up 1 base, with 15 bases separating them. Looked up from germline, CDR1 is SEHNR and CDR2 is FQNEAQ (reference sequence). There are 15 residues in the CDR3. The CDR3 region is CASSTTHTGSYEQYF. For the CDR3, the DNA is TGTGCCAGCAGCACGACCCACACGGGGTCCTACGAGCAGTACTTC.

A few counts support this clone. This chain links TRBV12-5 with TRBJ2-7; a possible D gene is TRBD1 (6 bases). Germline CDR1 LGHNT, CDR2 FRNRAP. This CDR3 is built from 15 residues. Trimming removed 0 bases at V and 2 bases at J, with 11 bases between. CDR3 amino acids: CASGLVTGNTYEQYF. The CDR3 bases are TGTGCTAGTGGTTTGGTAACAGGGAATACCTACGAGCAGTACTTC.

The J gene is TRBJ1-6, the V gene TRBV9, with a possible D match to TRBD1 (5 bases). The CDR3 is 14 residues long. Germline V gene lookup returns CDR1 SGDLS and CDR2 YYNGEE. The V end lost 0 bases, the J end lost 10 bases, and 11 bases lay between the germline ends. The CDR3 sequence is CASSVAAGNSPLHF. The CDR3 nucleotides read TGTGCCAGCAGCGTAGCGGCAGGGAACTCACCCCTCCACTTT.

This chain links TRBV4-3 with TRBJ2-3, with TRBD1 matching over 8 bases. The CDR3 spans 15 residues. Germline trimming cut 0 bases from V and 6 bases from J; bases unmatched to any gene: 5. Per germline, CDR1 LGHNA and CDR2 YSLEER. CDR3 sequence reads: CASSQEDRVVDTQYF. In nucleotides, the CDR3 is TGCGCCAGCAGCCAAGAGGACAGGGTAGTGGATACGCAGTATTTT.

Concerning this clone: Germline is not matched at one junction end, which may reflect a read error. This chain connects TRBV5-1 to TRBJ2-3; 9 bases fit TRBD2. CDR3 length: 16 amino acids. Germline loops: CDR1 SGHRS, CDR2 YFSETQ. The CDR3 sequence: CASSGSGGPRTDTQYF. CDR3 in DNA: TGCGCCAGCAGCGGAAGCGGGGGGCCCCGCACGGATACGCAGTATTTT.

The CDR3 nucleotides are TGTGCCAGCAGACAAAGGGGCCCTAAAGAGACCCAGTACTTC. Its protein is CASRQRGPKETQYF. This chain uses TRBV7-9 with TRBJ2-5; maybe TRBD1 (5 bases). Germline V gene sequence: CDR1 SEHNR, CDR2 FQNEAQ (reference sequence). The CDR3 totals 14 residues. Trimming pared 6 bases from V and 3 bases from J, leaving 14 bases between. The entire variable domain, with the rest obtained from reference TRBV7-9 and TRBJ2-5, is as follows: DTGVSQNPRHKITKRGQNVTFRCDPISEHNRLYWYRQTLGQGPEFLTYFQNEAQLEKSRLLSDRFSAERPKGSFSTLEIQRTEQGDSAMYLCASRQRGPKETQYFGPGTRLLVL.

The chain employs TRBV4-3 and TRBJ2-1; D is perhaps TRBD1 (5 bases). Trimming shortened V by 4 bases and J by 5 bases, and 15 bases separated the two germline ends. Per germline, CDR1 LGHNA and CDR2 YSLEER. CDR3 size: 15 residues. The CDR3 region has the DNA TGCGCCAGCAGCCGGGGCTTTCATAGAGACAATGAGCAGTTCTTC. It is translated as CASSRGFHRDNEQFF.

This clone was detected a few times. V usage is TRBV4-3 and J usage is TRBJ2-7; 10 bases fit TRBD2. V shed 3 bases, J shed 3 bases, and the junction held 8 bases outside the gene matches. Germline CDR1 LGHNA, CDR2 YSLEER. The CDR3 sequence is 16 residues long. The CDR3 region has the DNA TGCGCCAGCAGCCAGGTAGCGGGGGGTGACCTCTACGAGCAGTACTTC. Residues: CASSQVAGGDLYEQYF.

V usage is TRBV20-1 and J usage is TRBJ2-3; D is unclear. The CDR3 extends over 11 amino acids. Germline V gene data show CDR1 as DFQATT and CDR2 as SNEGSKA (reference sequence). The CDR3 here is CGEKFLNTQYF. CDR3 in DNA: TGCGGTGAGAAGTTTTTAAATACGCAGTATTTT.

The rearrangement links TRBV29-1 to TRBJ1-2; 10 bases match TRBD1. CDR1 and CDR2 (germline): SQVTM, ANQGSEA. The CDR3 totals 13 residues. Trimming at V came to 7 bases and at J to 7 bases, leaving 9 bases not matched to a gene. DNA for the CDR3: TGCAGCGCAGACAGGGGGCAGAGGAGTGGCTACACCTTC. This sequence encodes CSADRGQRSGYTF. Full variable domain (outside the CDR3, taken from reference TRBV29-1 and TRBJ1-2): SAVISQKPSRDICQRGTSLTIQCQVDSQVTMMFWYRQQPGQSLTLIATANQGSEATYESGFVIDKFPISRPNLTFSTLTVSNMSPEDSSIYLCSADRGQRSGYTFGSGTRLTVV.

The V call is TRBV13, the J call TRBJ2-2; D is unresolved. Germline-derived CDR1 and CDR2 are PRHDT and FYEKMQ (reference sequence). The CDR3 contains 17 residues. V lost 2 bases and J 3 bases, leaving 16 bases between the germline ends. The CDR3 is CASSLSGPRADTGELFF. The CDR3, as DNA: TGTGCCAGCAGCTTATCCGGCCCTCGGGCGGACACCGGGGAGCTGTTTTTT.

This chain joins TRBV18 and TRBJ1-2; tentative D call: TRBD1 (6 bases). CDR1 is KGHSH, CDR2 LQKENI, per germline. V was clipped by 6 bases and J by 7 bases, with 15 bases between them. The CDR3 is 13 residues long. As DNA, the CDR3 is TGTGCCAGCTCCCCCGAGGGGGGCAGTGGCTACACCTTC. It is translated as CASSPEGGSGYTF.

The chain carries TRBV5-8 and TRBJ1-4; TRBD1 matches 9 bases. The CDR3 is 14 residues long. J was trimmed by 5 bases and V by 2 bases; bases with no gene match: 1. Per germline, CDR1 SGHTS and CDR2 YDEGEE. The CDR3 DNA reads TGTGCCAGCAGCTTAGGGACAGGGAATGAAAAACTGTTTTTT. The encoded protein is CASSLGTGNEKLFF.

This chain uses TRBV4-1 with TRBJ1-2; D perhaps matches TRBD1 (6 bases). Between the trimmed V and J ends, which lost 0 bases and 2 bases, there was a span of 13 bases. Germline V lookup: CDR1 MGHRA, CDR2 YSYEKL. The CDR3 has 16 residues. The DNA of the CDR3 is TGCGCCAGCAGCCAAGACCACAGGGTCGTGAACTATGGCTACACCTTC. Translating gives CASSQDHRVVNYGYTF.

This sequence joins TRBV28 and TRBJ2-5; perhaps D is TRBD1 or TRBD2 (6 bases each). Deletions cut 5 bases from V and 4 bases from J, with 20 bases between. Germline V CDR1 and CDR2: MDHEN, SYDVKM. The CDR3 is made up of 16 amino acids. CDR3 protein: CASSLLQTGGGETQYF. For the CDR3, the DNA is TGTGCCAGCAGTCTCCTTCAGACAGGAGGGGGAGAGACCCAGTACTTC.

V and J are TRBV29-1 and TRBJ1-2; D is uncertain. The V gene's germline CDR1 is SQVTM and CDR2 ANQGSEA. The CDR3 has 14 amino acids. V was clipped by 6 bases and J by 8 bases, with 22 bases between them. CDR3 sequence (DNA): TGCAGCGTCGTATCGGTGTCGGGTGGATGGGGCTACACCTTC. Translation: CSVVSVSGGWGYTF.